One and the same sample provided the 28 T cell receptor beta chains below, sequenced in a study of blood T cell repertoires in COVID-19. Generated by immunoSEQ multiplex PCR, the TCRdb table keeps only in-frame clones and is missing some. The sample holds some 150,000 clones; more than 80% are singletons and the top ten take approximately 2.8%. Specimen: peripheral blood. Receptors were obtained from a woman aged 55-70 years with active COVID-19.

The CDR3 here is CASSSGGLMAGELFF. CDR3 bases: TGTGCCAGCAGTTCGGGAGGACTGATGGCCGGGGAGCTGTTTTTT. This chain links TRBV28 with TRBJ2-2; 7 nucleotides align to TRBD2. The trim removed 4 bases at V and 6 bases at J, leaving 8 bases unmatched. CDR3 length equals 15 residues. In germline, CDR1 is MDHEN, CDR2 SYDVKM. The full variable domain, with the rest looked up from reference TRBV28 and TRBJ2-2, is DVKVTQSSRYLVKRTGEKVFLECVQDMDHENMFWYRQDPGLGLRLIYFSYDVKMKEKGDIPEGYSVSREKKERFSLILESASTNQTSMYLCASSSGGLMAGELFFGEGSRLTVL.

A single count supports this clone. The gene calls are TRBV7-2 and TRBJ2-5; a possible D gene is TRBD2 (6 bases). Germline CDR1 is SGHTA and CDR2 is FQGNSA. The V end was cut by 2 bases, the J end by 1 base, with 14 bases between. The CDR3 totals 16 residues. The CDR3 DNA sequence: TGTGCCAGCAGCTTATTACGGGAGTCCCCCCAAGAGACCCAGTACTTC. Its translation is CASSLLRESPQETQYF.

This sequence joins TRBV5-8 and TRBJ1-2, with 10 nucleotides matching TRBD1. Germline CDR1 reads SGHTS; CDR2 reads YDEGEE. The V and J ends lost 4 bases and 6 bases, in that order; junction bases with no gene match: 3. CDR3 length equals 13 residues. CDR3 DNA: TGTGCCAGCAGCCTCGGACAGGGGGATGGCTACACCTTC. Amino acid sequence: CASSLGQGDGYTF.

In its sample, this clone was seen once. CDR3 coding DNA: TGCGCCAGCAGCCAAGATGTAGCGGGAGGGCTAGTTGAGCAGTTCTTC. This gives the protein CASSQDVAGGLVEQFF. V usage is TRBV4-3 and J usage is TRBJ2-1; 11 bases agree with TRBD2. This CDR3 region has 16 residues. The germline gives CDR1 LGHNA, CDR2 YSLEER. The V and J ends lost 0 bases and 9 bases, in that order; junction bases with no gene match: 7.

The chain carries TRBV6-2 or TRBV6-3 and TRBJ2-7; 7 nucleotides agree with TRBD1. Germline CDR1 MNHEY, CDR2 SVGEGT. J lost 6 bases, V lost 6 bases, and 8 bases had no gene match. The CDR3 totals 13 residues. DNA of the CDR3: TGTGCCAGCAGCGGGACAGAGGGATCCGAGCAGTACTTC. It codes for CASSGTEGSEQYF.

The chain is built from TRBV7-3 and TRBJ1-2; 9 bases agree with TRBD1. The germline V gene encodes CDR1 SGHTA and CDR2 FQGTGA. V trimming: 0 bases; J trimming: 7 bases; junction bases outside the gene matches: 15. CDR3 size: 18 residues. CDR3 DNA: TGTGCCAGCAGCTTAACGGGTCCCGGGACAGGGAAGCGTGGTGGCTACACCTTC. Protein product: CASSLTGPGTGKRGGYTF.

The rearrangement uses TRBV28 and TRBJ2-1, with a weak D call TRBD1 (6 bases). V was trimmed by 0 bases and J by 6 bases, leaving 18 bases between them. The germline V gene encodes CDR1 MDHEN and CDR2 SYDVKM. This CDR3 region has 17 residues. CDR3: CASSLWGRQDIGNEQFF. The DNA for the CDR3 is TGTGCCAGCAGTTTATGGGGTAGACAGGACATTGGCAATGAGCAGTTCTTC.

The chain carries TRBV3-1 (or the pseudogene TRBV3-2) and TRBJ2-4; 8 nucleotides agree with TRBD1. Germline CDR1 is LGHDT and CDR2 is YNNKEL (reference sequence). The CDR3 has 14 amino acids. Losses at the gene ends were 4 bases for V and 1 base for J; bases not matched to a gene: 0. This CDR3 reads CASSRQGAKNIQYF. In nucleotides, the CDR3 is TGTGCCAGCAGCCGACAGGGGGCCAAAAACATTCAGTACTTC.

The chain employs TRBV5-1 and TRBJ2-3, with a possible D match to TRBD2 (6 bases). From germline, CDR1 is SGHRS and CDR2 YFSETQ. V lost 2 bases, J lost 2 bases, and 21 bases lay in between. This CDR3 contains 18 residues. CDR3: CASSLSPGLIWDTDTQYF. For the CDR3, the DNA is TGCGCCAGCAGCTTATCCCCGGGACTCATTTGGGACACAGATACGCAGTATTTT.

The chain recombines TRBV2 with TRBJ1-5; 9 nucleotides align to TRBD1. The J segment lost 0 bases and the V segment lost 6 bases, leaving 12 bases of the junction unmatched. This CDR3 comprises 18 residues. Germline values: CDR1 SNHLY, CDR2 FYNNEI. The chain's CDR3 is CASRKDRGALYSNQPQHF. In DNA, the CDR3 is TGTGCCAGCAGAAAGGACAGGGGAGCCCTTTATAGCAATCAGCCCCAGCATTTT.

V gene TRBV7-2 combines with J gene TRBJ2-7, with TRBD2 identical over 10 bases. V shed 6 bases and J 5 bases; nucleotides not matched to a gene: 4. The CDR3 runs to 13 residues. Germline lookup yields CDR1 SGHTA and CDR2 FQGNSA. The CDR3 nucleotides are TGTGCCAGCAGGGGACTAGCGAGGAACGAGCAGTACTTC. This translates into CASRGLARNEQYF.

This chain links TRBV4-2 with TRBJ2-2; D not resolved. The ends were cut back, 4 bases at V and 6 bases at J, with 9 bases in the middle. CDR3 length equals 13 residues. The V gene's germline CDR1 is LGHNA and CDR2 YNFKEQ. The CDR3 protein is CASSPLSPGELFF. In DNA, the CDR3 is TGTGCCAGCAGCCCATTAAGCCCCGGGGAGCTGTTTTTT.

The chain employs TRBV19 and TRBJ1-5; D not certain. Germline V gene sequence: CDR1 LNHDA, CDR2 SQIVND (reference sequence). Trimming took off 5 bases at V and 4 bases at J, with 15 bases between the two ends. This CDR3 contains 15 residues. The CDR3 bases are TGTGCCAGTAGTTGGTCCCCCAGAGGGAATCAGCCCCAGCATTTT. It encodes CASSWSPRGNQPQHF.

The CDR3 DNA sequence: TGTGCCAGCAGCTTGGGTAGGGAGGATACGCAGTATTTT. Its protein product is CASSLGREDTQYF. The chain joins TRBV7-9 to TRBJ2-3, with TRBD2 as a possible D gene (5 bases). The CDR3 extends over 13 amino acids. CDR1 and CDR2 (germline): SEHNR, FQNEAQ (reference sequence). Between the trimmed V and J ends, which lost 3 bases and 6 bases, there was a span of 10 bases.

J is TRBJ2-1 and V is TRBV25-1, with 14 bases aligning to TRBD2. The CDR3 is 15 residues long. After removal of 4 bases from V and 9 bases from J, the junction contained 5 bases not matched to a gene. From germline, CDR1 is MGHDK and CDR2 SYGVNS. The CDR3 is CASSGGLAGVGEQFF. CDR3 bases: TGTGCCAGCAGTGGGGGACTAGCGGGAGTAGGTGAGCAGTTCTTC.

This sequence joins TRBV24-1 and TRBJ2-3; TRBD2 matches at 11 bases. This CDR3 is built from 17 residues. J lost 3 bases, V lost 4 bases, and 8 bases had no gene match. Germline lookup yields CDR1 KGHDR and CDR2 SFDVKD. The CDR3 sequence: CATSDFGLAGTTDTQYF. Here the CDR3 DNA reads TGTGCCACCAGTGACTTTGGACTAGCGGGCACTACAGATACGCAGTATTTT.

The V call is TRBV19, the J call TRBJ2-7; 9 bases are shared with TRBD1. Losses at the gene ends were 6 bases for V and 2 bases for J; bases not matched to a gene: 8. The germline V gene encodes CDR1 LNHDA and CDR2 SQIVND (reference sequence). This CDR3 has 15 residues. Here the CDR3 reads CASRHPGQGTYEQYF. CDR3 bases: TGTGCCAGTAGACATCCGGGACAGGGAACCTACGAGCAGTACTTC.

The chain is built from TRBV12-3 or TRBV12-4 and TRBJ1-3; D might be TRBD1 (5 bases). The CDR3 has 12 amino acids. The V gene lost 7 bases and the J gene lost 3 bases, with 7 bases spanning the gap. CDR3 in amino acids: CASKQDGNTIYF. The DNA of the CDR3 is TGTGCCAGCAAACAGGATGGAAACACCATATATTTT.

The chain employs TRBV19 and TRBJ2-5; 10 bases align to TRBD1. Germline lookup yields CDR1 LNHDA and CDR2 SQIVND (reference sequence). J was trimmed by 5 bases and V by 4 bases; bases with no gene match: 4. CDR3 length: 14 residues. The CDR3 DNA is TGTGCCAGTAGTAGACAGGGGGCGCGGGAGACCCAGTACTTC. This translates into CASSRQGARETQYF. The full variable domain, its missing parts supplied by reference TRBV19 and TRBJ2-5, is DGGITQSPKYLFRKEGQNVTLSCEQNLNHDAMYWYRQDPGQGLRLIYYSQIVNDFQKGDIAEGYSVSREKKESFPLTVTSAQKNPTAFYLCASSRQGARETQYFGPGTRLLVL.

This chain links TRBV7-3 with TRBJ2-1; 7 bases agree with TRBD2. Germline CDR1 and CDR2: SGHTA and FQGTGA. The CDR3 loop spans 16 amino acids. J gave up 0 bases and V 10 bases, and 12 bases lay outside the gene matches. Here the CDR3 reads CATSPFGGSSYNEQFF. DNA for the CDR3: TGTGCCACCAGTCCATTCGGCGGGAGCTCCTACAATGAGCAGTTCTTC.

This clone occurred once. This chain joins TRBV30 and TRBJ2-3; weak D call: TRBD1 (5 bases). V lost 1 base and J lost 2, with 10 bases in between. The CDR3 runs 14 residues. In germline, CDR1 is GTSNPN, CDR2 SVGIG (reference sequence). CDR3 amino acids: CAWSGTDTTDTQYF. The CDR3 nucleotides read TGTGCCTGGAGTGGGACGGACACCACAGATACGCAGTATTTT. Complete variable domain (other parts from reference TRBV30 and TRBJ2-3): SQTIHQWPATLVQPVGSPLSLECTVEGTSNPNLYWYRQAAGRGLQLLFYSVGIGQISSEVPQNLSASRPQDRQFILSSKKLLLSDSGFYLCAWSGTDTTDTQYFGPGTRLTVL.

Points on this clone: The same CDR3 is also encoded by other DNA sequences in this sample. The chain has TRBV3-1 (or the pseudogene TRBV3-2) and TRBJ1-2; D remains unclear. V gave up 4 bases and J gave up 7 bases, with 7 bases separating them. This CDR3 spans 11 amino acids. Germline V gene data show CDR1 as LGHDT and CDR2 as YNNKEL (reference sequence). As DNA, the CDR3 is TGTGCCAGCAGCCCCGGTGGTGGCTACACCTTC. It specifies CASSPGGGYTF.

The CDR3 loop is CASRQISGSGEEQYF. The CDR3 region has the DNA TGTGCCAGCAGACAGATTAGCGGGAGCGGTGAAGAGCAGTACTTC. V is TRBV27 and J is TRBJ2-7; 9 bases line up with TRBD2. Germline lookup yields CDR1 MNHEY and CDR2 SMNVEV (reference sequence). The ends lost 6 bases at V and 7 bases at J; junction bases unmatched: 13. This CDR3 has 15 amino acids.

The chain joins TRBV3-1 (or the pseudogene TRBV3-2) to TRBJ1-4, with 7 bases lining up with TRBD1. The CDR3 runs to 16 residues. Trimming removed 4 bases from V and 7 bases from J; junction bases left unmatched: 12. CDR1 and CDR2 (germline): LGHDT, YNNKEL (reference sequence). CDR3 loop: CASSPTPRGLGEKLFF. Here the CDR3 DNA reads TGTGCCAGCAGCCCCACACCGAGGGGGCTTGGTGAAAAACTGTTTTTT.

This chain connects TRBV3-1 (or the pseudogene TRBV3-2) to TRBJ2-5, with D possibly being TRBD1 (5 bases). The CDR3 spans 16 residues. The germline gives CDR1 LGHDT, CDR2 YNNKEL (reference sequence). Trimming left V 3 bases short and J 2 bases short, with 16 bases between. The CDR3 coding sequence is TGTGCCAGCAGCCAGTGGGCGCAGGGAATTCAAGAGACCCAGTACTTC. Translating gives CASSQWAQGIQETQYF.

This clone appeared once. The rearrangement uses TRBV7-9 and TRBJ2-3, with 8 nucleotides matching TRBD2. CDR1 and CDR2 from the germline V gene are SEHNR and FQNEAQ (reference sequence). Trimming at V came to 1 base and at J to 2 bases, leaving 11 bases not matched to a gene. This CDR3 region has 18 residues. CDR3 in amino acids: CASSLEVLAEPLTDTQYF. DNA for the CDR3: TGTGCCAGCAGCTTAGAAGTACTAGCGGAGCCACTCACAGATACGCAGTATTTT.

V is TRBV7-8 and J is TRBJ2-2, with D tentatively TRBD2 (6 bases). V lost 7 bases and J 0 bases, leaving 18 bases between the germline ends. The CDR3 is 17 residues long. Germline CDR1 reads SGHVS; CDR2 reads FQNEAQ. The CDR3 here is CASTRPLGGTNTGELFF. The DNA of the CDR3 is TGTGCCAGCACCAGGCCTTTGGGGGGTACGAACACCGGGGAGCTGTTTTTT.

There are a few counts of this clone. This chain connects TRBV28 to TRBJ1-5; D not resolved. V was trimmed by 6 bases and J by 9 bases, leaving 15 bases between them. The CDR3 loop spans 13 amino acids. CDR1 and CDR2 from the germline V gene are MDHEN and SYDVKM. The CDR3 nucleotides read TGTGCCAGCAGGGACGGTCCCGGGGTGCCCCAGCATTTT. Its translation: CASRDGPGVPQHF. The full variable domain, its missing parts supplied by reference TRBV28 and TRBJ1-5, is DVKVTQSSRYLVKRTGEKVFLECVQDMDHENMFWYRQDPGLGLRLIYFSYDVKMKEKGDIPEGYSVSREKKERFSLILESASTNQTSMYLCASRDGPGVPQHFGDGTRLSIL.